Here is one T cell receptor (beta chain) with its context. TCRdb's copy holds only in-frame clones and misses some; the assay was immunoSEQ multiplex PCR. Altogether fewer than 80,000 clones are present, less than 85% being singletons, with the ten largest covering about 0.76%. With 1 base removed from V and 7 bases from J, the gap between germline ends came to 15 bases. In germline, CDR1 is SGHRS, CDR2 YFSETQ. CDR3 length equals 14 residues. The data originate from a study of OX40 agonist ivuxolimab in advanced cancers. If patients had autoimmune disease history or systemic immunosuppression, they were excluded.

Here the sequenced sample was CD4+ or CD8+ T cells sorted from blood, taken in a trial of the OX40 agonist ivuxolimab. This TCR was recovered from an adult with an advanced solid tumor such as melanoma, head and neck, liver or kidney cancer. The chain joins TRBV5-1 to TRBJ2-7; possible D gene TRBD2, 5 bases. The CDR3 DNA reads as TGCGCCAGCAGCTTGAGGGCAGATCGAGGGGAGCAGTACTTC. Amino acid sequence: CASSLRADRGEQYF.